Shown below are 9 T cell receptor beta chains from a single sample sequenced in a study of PD-1 blockade in classical Hodgkin lymphoma. TCRdb's table, derived via immunoSEQ multiplex PCR, lists solely in-frame clones and lacks some. The sample lists 30,000 or so clones, roughly 90% seen once, with about 0.23% in the top ten. After autologous stem cell transplantation all patients relapsed, and prior brentuximab vedotin exposure differed between cohorts. It was by magnetic negative selection that CD4+ T cells were purified from thawed PBMCs. The specimen was CD4+ T cells from blood, collected at baseline. Receptors were obtained from a human donor with classical Hodgkin lymphoma.

V and J are TRBV30 and TRBJ2-6, with 11 bases matching TRBD1. The J segment lost 2 bases and the V segment lost 2 bases, leaving 5 bases of the junction unmatched. This CDR3 comprises 17 residues. Germline values: CDR1 GTSNPN, CDR2 SVGIG (reference sequence). In DNA, the CDR3 is TGTGCCTGGAGTCCCCGGACAGGGGGCACTGGGGCCAACGTCCTGACTTTC. Its translation is CAWSPRTGGTGANVLTF.

This clone was seen just once. The genes are TRBV25-1 and TRBJ1-1; 7 bases map to TRBD1. The CDR3 spans 18 residues. The V gene's germline CDR1 is MGHDK and CDR2 SYGVNS. Losses at the gene ends were 3 bases for V and 1 base for J; bases not matched to a gene: 14. CDR3 region: CASSDRVRGGKKNTEAFF. DNA of the CDR3: TGTGCCAGCAGTGATCGGGTAAGAGGGGGCAAAAAGAACACTGAAGCTTTCTTT.

The CDR3, as DNA: TGTGCCAGCAGCCAATTTAATGAGCAGTTCTTC. Encoded protein: CASSQFNEQFF. This chain links TRBV7-9 with TRBJ2-1; D unresolved. V dropped 5 bases and J dropped 7 bases, with 6 bases sitting between them. The CDR3 sequence is 11 residues long. Germline V gives CDR1 SEHNR, CDR2 FQNEAQ (reference sequence).

This clone was found once. J is TRBJ2-1 and V is TRBV2; TRBD2 aligns across 7 bases. J gave up 7 bases and V 3 bases, and 9 bases lay outside the gene matches. Looked up from germline, CDR1 is SNHLY and CDR2 is FYNNEI. The CDR3 has 15 residues. The CDR3 DNA is TGTGCCAGCAGTGATGAGCGGGAAACGAGAAATGAGCAGTTCTTC. It encodes CASSDERETRNEQFF.

The chain is built from TRBV5-4 and TRBJ1-2; D is ambiguous. The CDR3 has 14 amino acids. Trimming shortened V by 4 bases and J by 5 bases, and 15 bases separated the two germline ends. Germline lookup yields CDR1 SGHNT and CDR2 YYREEE (reference sequence). The CDR3 DNA reads TGTGCCAGCAGCGTAAGGACCAATCCGTATGGCTACACCTTC. It codes for CASSVRTNPYGYTF.

The chain recombines TRBV6-1 with TRBJ2-6; tentative D call: TRBD1 (6 bases). Germline loops: CDR1 MNHNS, CDR2 SASEGT. V dropped 8 bases and J dropped 2 bases, with 10 bases sitting between them. The CDR3 loop spans 14 amino acids. The CDR3 DNA sequence: TGTGCCAGCGTATGGACAGCTGGGGCCAACGTCCTGACTTTC. This sequence encodes CASVWTAGANVLTF.

CDR3 loop: CASRESGGYNEQFF. Here the CDR3 DNA reads TGTGCCAGCCGAGAGAGCGGGGGGTACAATGAGCAGTTCTTC. The chain couples TRBV25-1 to TRBJ2-1, with 9 positions matching TRBD2. The junction had 6 bases not matched to a gene; V was cut back by 8 bases and J by 4 bases. The germline V gene encodes CDR1 MGHDK and CDR2 SYGVNS. This CDR3 is built from 14 residues.

The chain recombines TRBV5-1 with TRBJ2-7, with 10 nucleotides matching TRBD1. Germline lookup yields CDR1 SGHRS and CDR2 YFSETQ. Trimming cost V 4 bases and J 3 bases; bases outside gene matches: 7. This CDR3 has 15 amino acids. The CDR3 coding sequence is TGCGCCAGCAGCCACACCGGGGACAGGGGCTACGAGCAGTACTTC. Protein sequence: CASSHTGDRGYEQYF.

V is TRBV10-3 and J is TRBJ1-1, with a tentative D call TRBD1 (6 bases). From germline, CDR1 is ENHRY and CDR2 SYGVKD. CDR3 size: 17 residues. V dropped 6 bases and J dropped 4 bases, with 24 bases sitting between them. The chain's CDR3 is CAISPSAKQGGRTEAFF. CDR3 in DNA: TGTGCCATCAGCCCGTCCGCGAAACAGGGAGGGCGCACTGAAGCTTTCTTT.